These 9 T cell receptor beta chains were sequenced from one sample in a study of blood T cell repertoires in COVID-19. Method: immunoSEQ multiplex PCR; TCRdb's copy keeps in-frame clones and lacks some. The profile covers 200,000 to 250,000 clones, with over 90% appearing a single time and over 0.65% taken by the ten largest. The sequenced sample was peripheral blood. All receptors derive from a man aged 30-40 years with COVID-19, enrolled during active disease.

This chain joins TRBV4-2 and TRBJ2-3; D is possibly TRBD2 (6 bases). V dropped 4 bases and J dropped 3 bases, with 14 bases sitting between them. CDR3 length: 15 amino acids. Germline values: CDR1 LGHNA, CDR2 YNFKEQ. Here the CDR3 DNA reads TGTGCCAGCAGCCGGGGGGTTGCCCCTACAGATACGCAGTATTTT. Protein: CASSRGVAPTDTQYF.

The genes are TRBV12-3 or TRBV12-4 and TRBJ1-2, with D perhaps TRBD1 (5 bases). Trimming shortened V by 7 bases and J by 6 bases, and 12 bases separated the two germline ends. This CDR3 is 12 amino acids long. The CDR3 DNA sequence: TGTGCCAGCACTAAGGGGTTGGATGGCTACACCTTC. As protein: CASTKGLDGYTF.

This chain connects TRBV4-1 to TRBJ2-7; 8 bases match TRBD1. The CDR3 loop spans 13 amino acids. From germline, CDR1 is MGHRA and CDR2 YSYEKL. V dropped 6 bases and J dropped 8; count of bases not matched to a gene: 9. The CDR3 is CASRPVAGGQQYF. In DNA, the CDR3 is TGCGCCAGCAGACCTGTGGCAGGGGGCCAGCAGTACTTC.

This chain links TRBV25-1 with TRBJ2-1; TRBD1 aligns across 7 bases. CDR1 MGHDK and CDR2 SYGVNS come from the germline V gene. V lost 7 bases to trimming and J lost 0 bases; unmatched junction nucleotides: 6. CDR3 length equals 15 residues. The CDR3 reads CASIPGQSSYNEQFF. The CDR3 DNA reads TGTGCCAGCATCCCGGGACAGAGCTCCTACAATGAGCAGTTCTTC. The complete variable domain, with remaining parts taken from reference TRBV25-1 and TRBJ2-1, reads EADIYQTPRYLVIGTGKKITLECSQTMGHDKMYWYQQDPGMELHLIHYSYGVNSTEKGDLSSESTVSRIRTEHFPLTLESARPSHTSQYLCASIPGQSSYNEQFFGPGTRLTVL.

The chain joins TRBV20-1 to TRBJ2-3, with D possibly TRBD1 on 6 matching bases. CDR1 DFQATT and CDR2 SNEGSKA come from the germline V gene (reference sequence). The V end lost 3 bases, the J end lost 0 bases, and 13 bases lay between the germline ends. The CDR3 is 15 amino acids. DNA of the CDR3: TGCAGTGCTAGTGGGACATCAACTAGCACAGATACGCAGTATTTT. The encoded protein is CSASGTSTSTDTQYF.

V is TRBV6-2 or TRBV6-3 and J is TRBJ2-4, with TRBD2 identical over 12 bases. Germline assignment: CDR1 MNHEY and CDR2 SVGEGT. This CDR3 is built from 16 residues. The junction had 7 bases not matched to a gene; V was cut back by 2 bases and J by 8 bases. CDR3 nucleotide sequence: TGTGCCAGCAGTTACGCTAGCGGGGGGGCGTCGTACATTCAGTACTTC. This translates into CASSYASGGASYIQYF.

This chain joins TRBV3-1 (or the pseudogene TRBV3-2) and TRBJ2-1, with 8 bases aligning to TRBD2. This CDR3 has 15 amino acids. Unmatched junction bases numbered 7, after V lost 0 bases and J lost 9 bases. CDR1 LGHDT and CDR2 YNNKEL come from the germline V gene (reference sequence). The CDR3 nucleotides read TGTGCCAGCAGCCAAGAGGGACTAGGGAGAGGTGAGCAGTTCTTC. This translates into CASSQEGLGRGEQFF.

This clone was found once. The same CDR3 can be traced to other DNA sequences in this sample. The chain employs TRBV5-1 and TRBJ1-2, with 10 bases matching TRBD1. The CDR3 contains 14 residues. CDR1 and CDR2 (germline): SGHRS, YFSETQ. The junction had 8 bases not matched to a gene; V was cut back by 4 bases and J by 8 bases. The CDR3 bases are TGCGCCAGCAGCCTGGGACAGGGGAGTGGGGGCTACACCTTC. This sequence encodes CASSLGQGSGGYTF.

This sequence joins TRBV6-1 and TRBJ1-6, with a tentative D call TRBD1 (6 bases). Germline CDR1 and CDR2: MNHNS and SASEGT. The CDR3 is 16 residues long. The ends were cut back, 2 bases at V and 5 bases at J, with 13 bases in the middle. CDR3 residues: CASSEYSGANNSPLHF. DNA for the CDR3: TGTGCCAGCAGTGAATATTCAGGGGCGAATAATTCACCCCTCCACTTT.